Reported below is one T cell receptor beta chain. Profiling relied on immunoSEQ multiplex PCR, and the TCRdb table lists in-frame clones only, not all of them. The table lists about 13,000 clones, roughly 78% of them singletons. The data originate from a study of PD-1 blockade in classical Hodgkin lymphoma. Autologous stem cell transplantation was followed by relapse in every patient, and brentuximab vedotin exposure varied. Germline loops: CDR1 SNHLY, CDR2 FYNNEI. The V and J ends lost 6 bases and 2 bases respectively, with 14 bases between them. The CDR3 totals 15 residues. This sequence was found in a human donor with classical Hodgkin lymphoma. This chain joins TRBV2 and TRBJ2-1, with D possibly TRBD2 on 6 matching bases. The input for sequencing was peripheral blood mononuclear cells (PBMCs), taken at baseline. CDR3 DNA sequence: TGTGCCAGCAGCCGGGCTAGCGAAACCTACAATGAGCAGTTCTTC. This sequence encodes CASSRASETYNEQFF.